The 11 T cell receptor beta chains presented below share a single source sample, sequenced in a study of blood T cell repertoires in COVID-19. Using immunoSEQ multiplex PCR, the repertoire was profiled, and TCRdb retains in-frame clones only, with some absent. The data contain roughly 150,000 clones, about 80% of them singletons. Sequenced sample: peripheral blood. These receptors all stem from a human donor in a cohort sampled during active COVID-19.

The sample holds a few counts of this clone. This sequence joins TRBV19 and TRBJ1-2; D possibly corresponds to TRBD1 (6 bases). Trimming pared 1 base from V and 3 bases from J, leaving 18 bases between. Germline CDR1 LNHDA, CDR2 SQIVND (reference sequence). CDR3 size: 17 residues. CDR3 protein: CASSIARRQARDYGYTF. The DNA for the CDR3 is TGTGCCAGTAGTATAGCCCGAAGACAGGCAAGAGACTATGGCTACACCTTC.

J is TRBJ1-1 and V is TRBV6-5; D remains ambiguous. The CDR3 sequence is 12 residues long. V lost 6 bases to trimming and J lost 4 bases, with 9 bases between them. In germline, CDR1 is MNHEY, CDR2 SVGAGI. Written as DNA, the CDR3 is TGTGCCAGCAGCCGGGAGGGCACTGAAGCTTTCTTT. Amino acids: CASSREGTEAFF.

V usage is TRBV25-1 and J usage is TRBJ2-1; D is uncertain. Germline V gene lookup returns CDR1 MGHDK and CDR2 SYGVNS. CDR3 length: 14 amino acids. Trimming shortened V by 2 bases and J by 0 bases, and 5 bases separated the two germline ends. Written as DNA, the CDR3 is TGTGCCAGCAGTGAAACGGTCTCCTACAATGAGCAGTTCTTC. Amino acid sequence: CASSETVSYNEQFF.

V gene TRBV24-1 combines with J gene TRBJ1-2, with 7 positions matching TRBD1. CDR1 and CDR2 (germline): KGHDR, SFDVKD. The length of the CDR3 is 14 residues. After removal of 1 base from V and 7 bases from J, the junction contained 5 bases not matched to a gene. CDR3: CATSDFRKGAGYTF. In nucleotides, the CDR3 is TGTGCCACCAGTGATTTCAGGAAGGGGGCTGGCTACACCTTC.

The chain recombines TRBV27 with TRBJ2-3; 8 nucleotides agree with TRBD2. This CDR3 contains 17 residues. The J segment lost 2 bases and the V segment lost 0 bases, leaving 7 bases of the junction unmatched. Germline-derived CDR1 and CDR2 are MNHEY and SMNVEV (reference sequence). CDR3 in DNA: TGTGCCAGCAGTTTATCGGGGGGACTAGAGGTCACAGATACGCAGTATTTT. As protein: CASSLSGGLEVTDTQYF.

The V call is TRBV29-1, the J call TRBJ2-7; 7 bases align to TRBD1. CDR1 is SQVTM and CDR2 is ANQGSEA in the germline V gene. CDR3 size: 12 residues. Unmatched junction bases numbered 5, after V lost 2 bases and J lost 7 bases. The CDR3 reads CSVEKGGGEQYF. Written as DNA, the CDR3 is TGCAGCGTTGAAAAAGGGGGCGGGGAGCAGTACTTC.

The V and J genes are TRBV5-6 and TRBJ1-6; D remains unclear. Trimming left V 0 bases short and J 10 bases short, with 8 bases between. This CDR3 is built from 13 residues. Germline V gives CDR1 SGHDT, CDR2 YYEEEE. The CDR3 coding sequence is TGTGCCAGCAGCTTGGAGGCACTATCACCCCTCCACTTT. Its protein is CASSLEALSPLHF.

The chain is built from TRBV11-3 and TRBJ2-2, with 9 bases that match TRBD1. Germline V CDR1 and CDR2: SGHNT, YENEEA. This CDR3 comprises 19 residues. The ends lost 5 bases at V and 6 bases at J; junction bases unmatched: 19. CDR3 sequence reads: CASSKRGPSRDRAAGELFF. CDR3 sequence (DNA): TGTGCCAGCAGCAAAAGAGGCCCGTCTCGGGACAGGGCGGCCGGGGAGCTGTTTTTT.

The gene calls are TRBV3-1 (or the pseudogene TRBV3-2) and TRBJ2-7, with D possibly being TRBD1 (6 bases). CDR1 LGHDT and CDR2 YNNKEL come from the germline V gene (reference sequence). Trimming took 1 base from V and 4 from J, leaving 11 bases between them. This CDR3 spans 14 amino acids. The CDR3 DNA reads as TGTGCCAGCAGCCAAGTTGGGACAAGTTACGAGCAGTACTTC. This encodes CASSQVGTSYEQYF.

The chain couples TRBV15 to TRBJ1-5; 7 nucleotides agree with TRBD1. J was trimmed by 5 bases and V by 3 bases; bases with no gene match: 7. From germline, CDR1 is LNHNV and CDR2 YYDKDF (reference sequence). CDR3 length: 15 amino acids. The DNA of the CDR3 is TGTGCCACCAGCAGGGCCGGACAGGAGGATCAGCCCCAGCATTTT. Residues: CATSRAGQEDQPQHF. Variable domain in full (rest from reference TRBV15 and TRBJ1-5): DAMVIQNPRYQVTQFGKPVTLSCSQTLNHNVMYWYQQKSSQAPKLLFHYYDKDFNNEADTPDNFQSRRPNTSFCFLDIRSPGLGDTAMYLCATSRAGQEDQPQHFGDGTRLSIL.

The J gene is TRBJ1-1, the V gene TRBV5-1; D call uncertain. From germline, CDR1 is SGHRS and CDR2 YFSETQ. The CDR3 is made up of 14 amino acids. Between the trimmed V and J ends, which lost 4 bases and 4 bases, there was a span of 14 bases. CDR3 region: CASSPPGPGTEAFF. CDR3 nucleotide sequence: TGCGCCAGCAGCCCCCCTGGTCCAGGCACTGAAGCTTTCTTT. Full variable domain (rest looked up from reference TRBV5-1 and TRBJ1-1): KAGVTQTPRYLIKTRGQQVTLSCSPISGHRSVSWYQQTPGQGLQFLFEYFSETQRNKGNFPGRFSGRQFSNSRSEMNVSTLELGDSALYLCASSPPGPGTEAFFGQGTRLTVV.